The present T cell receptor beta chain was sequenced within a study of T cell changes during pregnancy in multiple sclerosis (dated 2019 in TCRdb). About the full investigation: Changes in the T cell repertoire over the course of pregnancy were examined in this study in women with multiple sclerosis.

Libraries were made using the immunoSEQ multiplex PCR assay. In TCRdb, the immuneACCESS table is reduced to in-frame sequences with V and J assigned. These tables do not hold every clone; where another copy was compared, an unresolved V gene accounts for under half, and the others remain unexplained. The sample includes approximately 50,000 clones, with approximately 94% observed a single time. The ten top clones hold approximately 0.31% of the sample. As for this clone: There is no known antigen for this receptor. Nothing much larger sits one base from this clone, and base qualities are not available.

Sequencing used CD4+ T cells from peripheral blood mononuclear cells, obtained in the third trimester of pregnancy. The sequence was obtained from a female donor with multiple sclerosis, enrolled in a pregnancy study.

DNA sequence: TGTGCCAGCAGTGACGGTGGGAAAGGGAGCACTGAAGCTTTCTTT. Translated, this gives CASSDGGKGSTEAFF. The V and J genes are TRBV6-4 and TRBJ1-1; a confident D gene designation cannot be given. V lost 2 bases and J lost 4 bases; the stretch between them is 14 bases long. Looking up the germline V gene yields CDR1 MRHNA and CDR2 SNTAGT. Inclusive of the bounding cysteine and phenylalanine, the CDR3 is 15 residues long. Kept here is only the CDR3 DNA, which spans 45 bases and is read in frame from base 1.